The 19 T cell receptor beta chains below all came from one sample that was sequenced in a study of cytomegalovirus exposure and HLA in healthy donors. PCR primers comprised 60 Vbeta and 13 Jbeta primers. Measured with immunoSEQ multiplex PCR; TCRdb has only the in-frame clones, and not every one. The sample consists of about 82,000 clones, 74% of them appearing once. The specimen sequenced was PBMCs. The receptors were sampled from a woman between 45 and 60 years old in good health and CMV-seropositive.

The V gene is TRBV19, the J gene TRBJ2-7, with 10 bases identical to TRBD2. J gave up 5 bases and V 1 base, and 5 bases lay outside the gene matches. Germline V gene sequence: CDR1 LNHDA, CDR2 SQIVND (reference sequence). CDR3 length: 15 amino acids. The CDR3 DNA follows: TGTGCCAGTAGTATAGTAGCGGGAGGTATGAACGAGCAGTACTTC. Translating it yields CASSIVAGGMNEQYF.

The chain carries TRBV7-2 and TRBJ2-1; TRBD2 is a possible D gene (5 bases). With 5 bases removed from V and 5 bases from J, the gap between germline ends came to 10 bases. There are 13 residues in the CDR3. Per germline, CDR1 SGHTA and CDR2 FQGNSA. CDR3: CASSPQRHNEQFF. CDR3 DNA: TGTGCCAGCAGCCCTCAGCGGCACAATGAGCAGTTCTTC.

Only one count was recorded for this clone. The chain recombines TRBV28 with TRBJ2-1, with 9 bases fitting TRBD2. V trimming: 6 bases; J trimming: 6 bases; junction bases outside the gene matches: 3. The CDR3 has 13 residues. Looked up from germline, CDR1 is MDHEN and CDR2 is SYDVKM. CDR3 residues: CASRLAGPNEQFF. The CDR3 nucleotides read TGTGCCAGCAGACTAGCGGGTCCCAATGAGCAGTTCTTC.

The chain recombines TRBV9 with TRBJ2-7, with D possibly TRBD1 on 5 matching bases. This CDR3 is 15 amino acids long. The V end was cut by 4 bases, the J end by 0 bases, with 14 bases between. The V gene's germline CDR1 is SGDLS and CDR2 YYNGEE. CDR3 nucleotide sequence: TGTGCCAGCAGCCCAAGAGACAGAAGCTCCTACGAGCAGTACTTC. It codes for CASSPRDRSSYEQYF.

The chain couples TRBV5-4 to TRBJ1-4, with D perhaps matching TRBD1 (5 bases). Looked up from germline, CDR1 is SGHNT and CDR2 is YYREEE (reference sequence). CDR3 length: 13 amino acids. Trimming took off 3 bases at V and 6 bases at J, with 9 bases between the two ends. The CDR3 sequence: CASSWDFDEKLFF. In DNA, the CDR3 is TGTGCCAGCAGCTGGGACTTCGATGAAAAACTGTTTTTT. Supplemented by reference TRBV5-4 and TRBJ1-4, the full variable domain reads ETGVTQSPTHLIKTRGQQVTLRCSSQSGHNTVSWYQQALGQGPQFIFQYYREEENGRGNFPPRFSGLQFPNYSSELNVNALELDDSALYLCASSWDFDEKLFFGSGTQLSVL.

This clone was seen only a few times. This rearrangement joins TRBV6-4 to TRBJ2-6, with 8 positions matching TRBD1. The V gene's germline CDR1 is MRHNA and CDR2 SNTAGT. This CDR3 spans 18 amino acids. The V and J ends lost 8 bases and 0 bases, in that order; junction bases with no gene match: 12. DNA for the CDR3: TGTGCCAGCGGTAGGCCAGGGGGCTTTGACTCTGGGGCCAACGTCCTGACTTTC. Its protein is CASGRPGGFDSGANVLTF.

V and J are TRBV6-1 and TRBJ1-1; D is uncertain. Germline CDR1 reads MNHNS; CDR2 reads SASEGT. The CDR3 runs 13 residues. V was shortened by 6 bases and J by 0 bases, with 8 bases between the two germline ends. CDR3 residues: CASRTELNTEAFF. DNA of the CDR3: TGTGCCAGCAGGACTGAGCTGAACACTGAAGCTTTCTTT.

The CDR3 sequence: CASSLVESFNEKLFF. Here the CDR3 DNA reads TGTGCCAGCAGCCTCGTTGAGTCCTTTAATGAAAAACTGTTTTTT. This chain connects TRBV7-9 to TRBJ1-4; D is unresolved. CDR1 is SEHNR, CDR2 FQNEAQ, per germline (reference sequence). V lost 5 bases and J 4 bases, leaving 14 bases between the germline ends. The CDR3 runs 15 residues. The variable domain in full, with the rest retrieved from reference TRBV7-9 and TRBJ1-4, is DTGVSQNPRHKITKRGQNVTFRCDPISEHNRLYWYRQTLGQGPEFLTYFQNEAQLEKSRLLSDRFSAERPKGSFSTLEIQRTEQGDSAMYLCASSLVESFNEKLFFGSGTQLSVL.

The chain links TRBV7-9 to TRBJ2-1; TRBD2 aligns across 7 bases. Germline CDR1 reads SEHNR; CDR2 reads FQNEAQ (reference sequence). The CDR3 covers 14 residues. Trimming removed 3 bases from V and 8 bases from J; junction bases left unmatched: 7. The CDR3 here is CASSFGLVIHEQFF. The CDR3 DNA reads TGTGCCAGCAGCTTTGGACTAGTTATCCATGAGCAGTTCTTC. Filled out from reference TRBV7-9 and TRBJ2-1, the complete variable domain reads DTGVSQNPRHKITKRGQNVTFRCDPISEHNRLYWYRQTLGQGPEFLTYFQNEAQLEKSRLLSDRFSAERPKGSFSTLEIQRTEQGDSAMYLCASSFGLVIHEQFFGPGTRLTVL.

This chain links TRBV29-1 with TRBJ2-1, with D tentatively TRBD1 (6 bases). The CDR3 is 16 amino acids. V lost 2 bases, J lost 4 bases, and 18 bases lay in between. Germline CDR1 reads SQVTM; CDR2 reads ANQGSEA. The CDR3 loop reads CSVEPPVGGVYNEQFF. The CDR3 DNA reads TGCAGCGTTGAACCCCCTGTAGGGGGAGTTTACAATGAGCAGTTCTTC.

The V gene is TRBV12-5, the J gene TRBJ1-1; 7 bases fit TRBD1. This CDR3 is 16 amino acids long. The V and J ends lost 2 bases and 5 bases, in that order; junction bases with no gene match: 11. Germline V gene lookup returns CDR1 LGHNT and CDR2 FRNRAP. This CDR3 reads CASGLTLKTGRTEAFF. The CDR3 DNA reads as TGTGCTAGTGGTTTGACCCTAAAGACAGGGCGGACTGAAGCTTTCTTT.

In its sample, this clone was seen a few times. The chain recombines TRBV28 with TRBJ1-1; 7 positions match TRBD1. CDR1 is MDHEN, CDR2 SYDVKM, per germline. CDR3 length equals 12 residues. Trimming removed 3 bases from V and 8 bases from J; junction bases left unmatched: 3. The CDR3 region is CASSFQTGEAFF. DNA of the CDR3: TGTGCCAGCAGTTTCCAGACAGGGGAAGCTTTCTTT.

The chain is built from TRBV28 and TRBJ2-7, with TRBD1 identical over 12 bases. Germline lookup yields CDR1 MDHEN and CDR2 SYDVKM. V shed 6 bases and J 5 bases; nucleotides not matched to a gene: 5. The CDR3 contains 14 residues. The CDR3 is CASSPGQGANEQYF. In DNA form, the CDR3 reads TGTGCCAGCAGCCCGGGACAGGGGGCGAACGAGCAGTACTTC.

This chain links TRBV5-1 with TRBJ1-6; tentatively, D is TRBD1 (5 bases). Germline CDR1 reads SGHRS; CDR2 reads YFSETQ. The CDR3 runs 13 residues. V was trimmed by 3 bases and J by 8 bases, leaving 9 bases between them. DNA for the CDR3: TGCGCCAGCAGCTCCGGGGGTGATTCACCCCTCCACTTT. Residues: CASSSGGDSPLHF.

This clone turned up a few times. The chain recombines TRBV30 with TRBJ2-5, with 12 bases that match TRBD2. Looked up from germline, CDR1 is GTSNPN and CDR2 is SVGIG (reference sequence). The CDR3 consists of 16 residues. V shed 2 bases and J 5 bases; nucleotides not matched to a gene: 9. CDR3 amino acids: CAWSSLAGGPRETQYF. The CDR3 bases are TGTGCCTGGAGTAGCCTAGCGGGAGGGCCGAGGGAGACCCAGTACTTC.

There are a few counts of this clone. This rearrangement joins TRBV7-9 to TRBJ2-6; D not certain. CDR3 length equals 16 residues. The germline CDR1 and CDR2 sequences are SEHNR and FQNEAQ (reference sequence). V lost 1 base to trimming and J lost 0 bases, with 7 bases between them. This CDR3 reads CASSLGSGSGANVLTF. The CDR3 DNA is TGTGCCAGCAGCTTAGGCTCGGGCTCTGGGGCCAACGTCCTGACTTTC.

This clone occurred a few times. This chain connects TRBV19 to TRBJ1-5; 9 positions match TRBD1. V was pared by 3 bases and J by 6 bases, with 9 bases of the junction left unmatched. CDR1 is LNHDA, CDR2 SQIVND, per germline (reference sequence). The length of the CDR3 is 16 residues. In nucleotides, the CDR3 is TGTGCCAGTAGTATTGGCGGGGGACAGGGCAGTCAGCCCCAGCATTTT. It yields the protein CASSIGGGQGSQPQHF.

This sequence joins TRBV7-9 and TRBJ2-1, with TRBD2 matching 7 bases. The V and J ends lost 7 bases and 7 bases, in that order; junction bases with no gene match: 7. This CDR3 is 13 amino acids long. CDR1 and CDR2 from the germline V gene are SEHNR and FQNEAQ (reference sequence). In DNA form, the CDR3 reads TGTGCCAGCACCCCCGGGGGGTGGAATGAGCAGTTCTTC. Amino acids: CASTPGGWNEQFF. Using reference TRBV7-9 and TRBJ2-1 for the parts outside the CDR3, the full variable domain is DTGVSQNPRHKITKRGQNVTFRCDPISEHNRLYWYRQTLGQGPEFLTYFQNEAQLEKSRLLSDRFSAERPKGSFSTLEIQRTEQGDSAMYLCASTPGGWNEQFFGPGTRLTVL.

The chain couples TRBV11-2 to TRBJ2-5; 11 nucleotides align to TRBD2. This CDR3 region has 14 residues. V shed 6 bases, J shed 11 bases, and the junction held 11 bases outside the gene matches. Germline CDR1 and CDR2: SGHAT and FQNNGV. The CDR3 protein is CASRGLAGGLEQYF. Written as DNA, the CDR3 is TGTGCCAGCAGAGGGCTAGCGGGAGGCTTGGAGCAGTACTTC.